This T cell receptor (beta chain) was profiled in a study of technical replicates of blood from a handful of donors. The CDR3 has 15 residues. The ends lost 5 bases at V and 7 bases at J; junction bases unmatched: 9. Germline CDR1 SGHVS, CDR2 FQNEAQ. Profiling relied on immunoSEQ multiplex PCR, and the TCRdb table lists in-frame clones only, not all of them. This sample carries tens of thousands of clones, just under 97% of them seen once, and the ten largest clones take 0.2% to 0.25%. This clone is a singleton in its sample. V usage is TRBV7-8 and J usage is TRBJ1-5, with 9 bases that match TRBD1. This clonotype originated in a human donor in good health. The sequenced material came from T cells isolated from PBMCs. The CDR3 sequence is CASSLLGQGNQPQHF. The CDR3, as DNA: TGTGCCAGCAGCCTTTTGGGACAGGGAAACCAGCCCCAGCATTTT.